These 16 T cell receptor beta chains originate from one sample sequenced in a study of T cells in Graves' hyperthyroidism and ophthalmopathy. Researchers took RNA transcripts and amplified the TCR beta CDR3 regions from them. Primed by the HTBI set, a first-round RT-PCR was run on the TCR CDR3. Each CDR3 protein is one row after TCRdb ran MiXCR on the multiplex PCR reads. The data hold about 690,000 distinct CDR3 sequences, with around 15% observed a single time. Specimen: blood. The source of these receptors is a man aged 45 to 65 with Graves' hyperthyroidism.

This chain connects TRBV4-3 to TRBJ2-3; 10 bases are shared with TRBD2. There are 17 residues in the CDR3. V lost 1 base to trimming and J lost 0 bases; unmatched junction nucleotides: 4. In germline, CDR1 is LGHNA, CDR2 YSLEER. CDR3 loop: CASSQALAGGSTDTQYF. The CDR3 DNA follows: TGCGCCAGCAGCCAAGCCTTAGCGGGAGGTAGCACAGATACGCAGTATTTT.

This clonotype came up many times. The chain uses TRBV3-1 and TRBJ1-6; 8 bases match TRBD1. V lost 3 bases, J lost 10 bases, and 8 bases stayed unmatched. Per the germline V gene, CDR1 is LGHDT and CDR2 is YNNKEL (reference sequence). There are 15 residues in the CDR3. CDR3 nucleotides: TGTGCCAGCAGCCAGGACAGGGTTGCTGGATCACCCCTCCACTTT. This encodes CASSQDRVAGSPLHF.

The CDR3 DNA reads TGCAGTGCCGCTCTAGCGGGAGGGCGCGATGAGCAGTTCTTC. Its protein product is CSAALAGGRDEQFF. The chain joins TRBV20-1 to TRBJ2-1; the match to TRBD2 covers 12 bases. V shed 6 bases and J 8 bases; nucleotides not matched to a gene: 8. The CDR3 has 14 residues. Per germline, CDR1 DFQATT and CDR2 SNEGSKA (reference sequence).

The sample holds many counts of this clonotype. The V call is TRBV2, the J call TRBJ2-7; TRBD2 agrees at 14 bases. Germline CDR1 and CDR2: SNHLY and FYNNEI. V lost 1 base to trimming and J lost 4 bases; unmatched junction nucleotides: 0. The CDR3 is 15 amino acids. The CDR3 DNA reads as TGTGCCAGCAGTGAAGGACTAGCGGGAGGGTACGAGCAGTACTTC. Amino acid sequence: CASSEGLAGGYEQYF. Full variable domain (rest looked up from reference TRBV2 and TRBJ2-7): EPEVTQTPSHQVTQMGQEVILRCVPISNHLYFYWYRQILGQKVEFLVSFYNNEISEKSEIFDDQFSVERPDGSNFTLKIRSTKLEDSAMYFCASSEGLAGGYEQYFGPGTRLTVT.

The rearrangement uses TRBV30 and TRBJ2-5; 8 bases fit TRBD2. Germline loops: CDR1 GTSNPN, CDR2 SVGIG (reference sequence). Trimming cost V 6 bases and J 7 bases; bases outside gene matches: 10. The CDR3 is 13 residues long. CDR3 in DNA: TGTGCCTGCGATAGCGGGACCAGAGTGACCCAGTACTTC. This gives the protein CACDSGTRVTQYF.

This clonotype was counted many times. This chain uses TRBV2 with TRBJ2-5; a weak D match, TRBD1 (6 bases). Trimming stripped 7 bases from V and 0 bases from J, with 12 bases between. Germline loops: CDR1 SNHLY, CDR2 FYNNEI. This CDR3 contains 14 residues. The CDR3 is CASKRTAYQETQYF. CDR3 coding DNA: TGTGCCAGCAAGAGGACAGCGTACCAAGAGACCCAGTACTTC.

This clonotype appeared many times. The V and J genes are TRBV2 and TRBJ2-7; maybe TRBD2 (5 bases). The V gene's germline CDR1 is SNHLY and CDR2 FYNNEI. Trimming took off 7 bases at V and 3 bases at J, with 10 bases between the two ends. The CDR3 spans 12 residues. The CDR3, as DNA: TGTGCCAGCATCGGGAACTTCTACGAGCAGTACTTC. Its protein product is CASIGNFYEQYF.

This clonotype was seen ten or more times. V and J are TRBV11-2 and TRBJ2-3, with no clear D. The V end was cut by 2 bases, the J end by 4 bases, with 4 bases between. The germline gives CDR1 SGHAT, CDR2 FQNNGV. CDR3 length: 12 residues. CDR3 nucleotide sequence: TGTGCCAGCAGCTTACAAGCAGATACGCAGTATTTT. Translation gives CASSLQADTQYF.

V and J are TRBV19 and TRBJ2-7, with 10 bases aligning to TRBD2. The CDR3 runs 14 residues. The J segment lost 4 bases and the V segment lost 6 bases, leaving 6 bases of the junction unmatched. The germline CDR1 and CDR2 sequences are LNHDA and SQIVND (reference sequence). The CDR3 sequence is CASSSGLAPYEQYF. CDR3 DNA: TGTGCCAGTAGCTCGGGACTAGCGCCTTACGAGCAGTACTTC.

V and J are TRBV20-1 and TRBJ2-4; 9 nucleotides line up with TRBD2. Trimming took 0 bases from V and 0 from J; bases not matched to a gene: 9. The CDR3 has 18 residues. Germline CDR1 reads DFQATT; CDR2 reads SNEGSKA (reference sequence). The CDR3 reads CSAREGPSGNLAKNIQYF. The DNA of the CDR3 is TGCAGTGCTAGAGAGGGTCCTAGCGGGAACCTAGCCAAAAACATTCAGTACTTC.

This clonotype was found many times. The chain combines TRBV7-9 with TRBJ2-1; D might be TRBD2 (5 bases). This CDR3 has 13 amino acids. Germline V lookup: CDR1 SEHNR, CDR2 FQNEAQ (reference sequence). V lost 6 bases to trimming and J lost 6 bases, with 12 bases between them. In DNA form, the CDR3 reads TGTGCCAGCAGTCTTATAGCGACCAATGAGCAGTTCTTC. Translating gives CASSLIATNEQFF.

This clonotype was counted many times. The chain has TRBV2 and TRBJ2-3; 8 nucleotides align to TRBD2. This CDR3 has 15 residues. Germline V CDR1 and CDR2: SNHLY, FYNNEI. The ends lost 2 bases at V and 4 bases at J; junction bases unmatched: 5. This CDR3 is CASSEPKAGADTQYF. CDR3 bases: TGTGCCAGCAGTGAACCCAAAGCGGGAGCAGATACGCAGTATTTT.

The chain is built from TRBV7-9 and TRBJ2-3, with 12 nucleotides matching TRBD2. CDR1 and CDR2 (germline): SEHNR, FQNEAQ (reference sequence). The J segment lost 5 bases and the V segment lost 3 bases, leaving 6 bases of the junction unmatched. CDR3 size: 16 residues. CDR3 protein: CASSFASGRALDTQYF. The CDR3 DNA reads as TGTGCCAGCAGCTTTGCTAGCGGGAGGGCCCTAGATACGCAGTATTTT.

There are many counts of this clonotype. CDR3 DNA: TGTGCCAGCAGTGAATCCGGAGACTACGAGCAGTACTTC. Translated, it gives CASSESGDYEQYF. The V call is TRBV2, the J call TRBJ2-7; unclear D gene. V was shortened by 2 bases and J by 3 bases, with 8 bases between the two germline ends. The germline CDR1 and CDR2 sequences are SNHLY and FYNNEI. CDR3 length: 13 amino acids.

Note on this clonotype: This sequence may be a read error, since a much larger clone differs from it by one base. V gene TRBV19 combines with J gene TRBJ1-1; D unresolved. This CDR3 comprises 14 residues. CDR1 is LNHDA, CDR2 SQIVND, per germline (reference sequence). The CDR3 loop reads CASRIERQSTEAFF. The CDR3 bases are TGTGCCAGTAGAATAGAACGGCAGTCCACTGAAGCTTTCTTT.

This clonotype was observed at least ten times. This chain uses TRBV20-1 with TRBJ1-1; 7 positions match TRBD1. The CDR3 runs 15 residues. V lost 2 bases, J lost 5 bases, and 11 bases stayed unmatched. Germline-derived CDR1 and CDR2 are DFQATT and SNEGSKA (reference sequence). The CDR3 reads CSARPYDRVGTEAFF. CDR3 coding DNA: TGCAGTGCTAGACCCTATGACAGGGTAGGTACTGAAGCTTTCTTT.